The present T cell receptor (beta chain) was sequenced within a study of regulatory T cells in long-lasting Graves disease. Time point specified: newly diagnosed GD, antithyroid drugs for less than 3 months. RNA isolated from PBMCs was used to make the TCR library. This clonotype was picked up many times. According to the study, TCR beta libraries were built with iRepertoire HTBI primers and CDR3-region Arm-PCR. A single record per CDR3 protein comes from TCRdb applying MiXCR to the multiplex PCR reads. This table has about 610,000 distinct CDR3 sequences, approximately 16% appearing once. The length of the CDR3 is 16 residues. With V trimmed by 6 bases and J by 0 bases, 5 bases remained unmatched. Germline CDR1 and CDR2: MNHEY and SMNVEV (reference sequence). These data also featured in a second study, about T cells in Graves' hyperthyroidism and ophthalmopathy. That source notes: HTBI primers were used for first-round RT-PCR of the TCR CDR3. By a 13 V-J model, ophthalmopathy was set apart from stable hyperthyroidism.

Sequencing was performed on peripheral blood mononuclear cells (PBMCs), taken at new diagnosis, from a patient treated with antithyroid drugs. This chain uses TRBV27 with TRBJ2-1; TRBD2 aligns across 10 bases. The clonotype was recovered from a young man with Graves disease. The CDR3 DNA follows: TGTGCCAGCAGCTCCTTAGCGGGAGGCTCCTACAATGAGCAGTTCTTC. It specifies CASSSLAGGSYNEQFF.